What follows are 18 T cell receptor beta chains derived from one specimen sequenced in a study of T cell repertoires in cytomegalovirus infection. MiXCR, run by TCRdb on the reads, gives a single entry per CDR3 protein. The sample has about 240,000 distinct CDR3 sequences; 9% to 15% are singletons. Sequencing input: PBMCs. All receptors come from a human donor in good health (CMV status not recorded). Some clones in this sample may be carry-over from other donors' samples.

The chain couples TRBV12-3 or TRBV12-4 to TRBJ1-1; D may be TRBD1 (6 bases). The V and J ends lost 3 bases and 7 bases respectively, with 12 bases between them. This CDR3 contains 13 residues. The CDR3 spells CASSLDSLNEAFF. The CDR3, as DNA: TGTGCCAGCAGTTTGGACAGTCTGAATGAAGCTTTCTTT.

This clonotype showed up many times. This chain uses TRBV7-8 with TRBJ1-5; TRBD1 might be the D (5 bases). Trimming cost V 5 bases and J 0 bases, with 14 bases left between them. Germline values: CDR1 SGHVS, CDR2 FQNEAQ. The CDR3 loop spans 16 amino acids. The CDR3, as DNA: TGTGCCAGCAGCCCATTCGGACAAGTTAGCAATCAGCCCCAGCATTTT. Translating gives CASSPFGQVSNQPQHF.

At least ten counts were recorded for this clonotype. The CDR3 spells CASSAHRQGAGANVLTF. The DNA of the CDR3 is TGTGCCAGCAGCGCGCATAGACAGGGAGCCGGGGCCAACGTCCTGACTTTC. The V gene is TRBV7-3, the J gene TRBJ2-6, with TRBD1 matching over 7 bases. With 5 bases clipped from V and 4 bases from J, the junction kept 11 bases outside the gene matches. The CDR3 covers 17 residues. CDR1 is SGHTA, CDR2 FQGTGA, per germline.

In its sample, this clonotype was seen a few times. The chain combines TRBV3-1 with TRBJ2-5; D gene ambiguous. The germline V gene has CDR1 LGHDT and CDR2 YNNKEL (reference sequence). The CDR3 is 13 amino acids. With 4 bases removed from V and 4 bases from J, the gap between germline ends came to 10 bases. This CDR3 reads CASSPSAGETQYF. DNA of the CDR3: TGTGCCAGCAGCCCATCGGCAGGAGAGACCCAGTACTTC.

This clonotype was recorded many times. The genes are TRBV7-9 and TRBJ2-2; D gene unclear. There are 15 residues in the CDR3. V was pared by 5 bases and J by 0 bases, with 10 bases between. Per germline, CDR1 SEHNR and CDR2 FQNEAQ (reference sequence). The CDR3: CASSHGAANTGELFF. Written as DNA, the CDR3 is TGTGCCAGCAGCCATGGAGCCGCGAACACCGGGGAGCTGTTTTTT.

The sample holds a few counts of this clonotype. This chain connects TRBV2 to TRBJ2-7; D ambiguous. V was clipped by 1 base and J by 4 bases, with 14 bases between them. Germline lookup yields CDR1 SNHLY and CDR2 FYNNEI. CDR3 length equals 15 residues. For the CDR3, the DNA is TGTGCCAGCAGTGAAGGACACTCAAACCTGTACGAGCAGTACTTC. Translation: CASSEGHSNLYEQYF.

This clonotype was seen a handful of times. The rearrangement links TRBV14 to TRBJ2-5; 8 bases are a match to TRBD2. Germline V CDR1 and CDR2: SGHDN, FVKESK. This CDR3 contains 15 residues. V lost 4 bases, J lost 5 bases, and 9 bases stayed unmatched. The CDR3 is CASSRFLGGGETQYF. CDR3 in DNA: TGTGCCAGCAGCCGCTTTCTAGGCGGGGGGGAGACCCAGTACTTC.

This chain joins TRBV19 and TRBJ2-4, with 8 bases identical to TRBD1. The trim removed 1 base at V and 0 bases at J, leaving 2 bases unmatched. CDR3 length equals 16 residues. Germline CDR1 is LNHDA and CDR2 is SQIVND (reference sequence). The CDR3 loop reads CASSIGQGLAKNIQYF. The CDR3 DNA is TGTGCCAGTAGTATAGGACAGGGGCTAGCCAAAAACATTCAGTACTTC.

This clonotype was found many times. The genes are TRBV4-2 and TRBJ1-3; TRBD1 agrees at 11 bases. Germline V gene sequence: CDR1 LGHNA, CDR2 YNFKEQ. The CDR3 has 16 amino acids. Trimming removed 5 bases from V and 8 bases from J; junction bases left unmatched: 11. CDR3 in amino acids: CASSSGQGVLKDTIYF. The CDR3 nucleotides are TGTGCCAGCAGCTCGGGACAGGGGGTTCTGAAAGACACCATATATTTT.

This clonotype appeared many times. J is TRBJ2-7 and V is TRBV29-1; a weak D match, TRBD2 (5 bases). The V end lost 6 bases, the J end lost 0 bases, and 15 bases lay between the germline ends. The CDR3 has 14 residues. CDR1 is SQVTM and CDR2 is ANQGSEA in the germline V gene. This CDR3 is CSVRGQESSYEQYF. The DNA for the CDR3 is TGCAGCGTCCGAGGGCAGGAAAGCTCCTACGAGCAGTACTTC.

The chain has TRBV24-1 and TRBJ2-1; 11 bases agree with TRBD1. Trimming at V came to 12 bases and at J to 4 bases, leaving 10 bases not matched to a gene. The germline V gene encodes CDR1 KGHDR and CDR2 SFDVKD. The CDR3 is 15 amino acids. CDR3 DNA sequence: TGTGCCGCCGAGGGAGGGACAGGGGGTTACAATGAGCAGTTCTTC. Encoded protein: CAAEGGTGGYNEQFF.

This clonotype has at least ten counts. The V gene is TRBV7-2, the J gene TRBJ2-5; D gene unclear. The germline V gene encodes CDR1 SGHTA and CDR2 FQGNSA. The CDR3 is 14 amino acids. Trimming pared 1 base from V and 2 bases from J, leaving 8 bases between. CDR3: CASSLGWQQETQYF. The CDR3 DNA is TGTGCCAGCAGCTTAGGGTGGCAGCAAGAGACCCAGTACTTC.

The genes are TRBV6-2 or TRBV6-3 and TRBJ2-7; no clear D. The V gene's germline CDR1 is MNHEY and CDR2 SVGEGT. This CDR3 has 14 residues. The V and J ends lost 5 bases and 10 bases respectively, with 21 bases between them. As DNA, the CDR3 is TGTGCCAGCAGTCCCGCCCGGACGGCGCTACTACAGTACTTC. As protein: CASSPARTALLQYF.

This clonotype was found many times. The V gene is TRBV7-8, the J gene TRBJ2-5, with D perhaps TRBD1 (6 bases). The length of the CDR3 is 15 residues. V shed 5 bases and J shed 0 bases, with 13 bases lying between them. Germline loops: CDR1 SGHVS, CDR2 FQNEAQ. CDR3 sequence (DNA): TGTGCCAGCAGCCCCACAGGGTTGTACCAAGAGACCCAGTACTTC. Amino acids: CASSPTGLYQETQYF. Using reference TRBV7-8 and TRBJ2-5 for the parts outside the CDR3, the full variable domain is GAGVSQSPRYKVAKRGQDVALRCDPISGHVSLFWYQQALGQGPEFLTYFQNEAQLDKSGLPSDRFFAERPEGSVSTLKIQRTQQEDSAVYLCASSPTGLYQETQYFGPGTRLLVL.

This sequence joins TRBV7-9 and TRBJ1-2, with D perhaps matching TRBD1 (6 bases). V shed 4 bases and J shed 7 bases, with 19 bases lying between them. CDR1 is SEHNR and CDR2 is FQNEAQ in the germline V gene (reference sequence). This CDR3 contains 15 residues. This chain's CDR3 is CASSSLVQGPSGYTF. The DNA for the CDR3 is TGTGCCAGCAGCTCCCTCGTACAGGGTCCCTCTGGCTACACCTTC.

The V gene is TRBV28, the J gene TRBJ1-1; possible D gene TRBD1, 5 bases. This CDR3 comprises 15 residues. The germline gives CDR1 MDHEN, CDR2 SYDVKM. V was trimmed by 7 bases and J by 1 base, leaving 16 bases between them. The CDR3 DNA sequence: TGTGCCAGCAATCCTAAGGGGCCGTCGAACACTGAAGCTTTCTTT. This codes for CASNPKGPSNTEAFF.

This clonotype was seen ten or more times. V and J are TRBV4-1 and TRBJ1-1; 10 positions match TRBD1. Germline CDR1 is MGHRA and CDR2 is YSYEKL. The V gene end was trimmed by 0 bases and the J gene end by 0 bases; junction bases not matched to a gene: 7. The CDR3 loop spans 18 amino acids. This CDR3 reads CASSQDRQGAGMNTEAFF. Here the CDR3 DNA reads TGCGCCAGCAGCCAAGACCGACAGGGGGCGGGGATGAACACTGAAGCTTTCTTT.

This clonotype was observed at least ten times. The V call is TRBV7-2, the J call TRBJ2-1; 10 bases align to TRBD1. V dropped 5 bases and J dropped 7; count of bases not matched to a gene: 11. The CDR3 spans 16 residues. Per the germline V gene, CDR1 is SGHTA and CDR2 is FQGNSA. CDR3 residues: CASSQTGTGVRNEQFF. The CDR3 DNA sequence: TGTGCCAGCAGCCAGACCGGGACAGGGGTCCGAAATGAGCAGTTCTTC.